Below are 12 T cell receptor beta chains sequenced from a single sample in a study of T cell changes during pregnancy in multiple sclerosis (dated by TCRdb to between 2019 and 2020). Library preparation used the immunoSEQ multiplex PCR assay. This immuneACCESS table, as held by TCRdb, lists in-frame sequences with V and J called but not all clones. Of the missing ones, under half trace to an unresolved V gene in checked studies; the others have no known cause. The table for this sample lists tens of thousands of clones; 91% of them were counted only once. Jointly, the top ten make up roughly 3.5% of the sample. Material: PBMCs, obtained in the first trimester of pregnancy. These receptors all stem from a female donor in good health, serving as a control in a pregnancy study. Some clones in this sample may be carry-over from other donors' samples.

V gene TRBV7-3 combines with J gene TRBJ2-3, with D possibly TRBD2 on 7 matching bases. Trimming took 1 base from V and 4 from J, leaving 15 bases between them. Germline CDR1 SGHTA, CDR2 FQGTGA. This CDR3 is built from 16 residues. CDR3 amino acids: CASSLMGGAAADTQYF. The CDR3 DNA is TGTGCCAGCAGCTTAATGGGGGGGGCTGCGGCAGATACGCAGTATTTT.

The chain is built from TRBV5-1 and TRBJ2-7, with TRBD2 identical over 16 bases. The V and J ends lost 4 bases and 9 bases, in that order; junction bases with no gene match: 7. The germline gives CDR1 SGHRS, CDR2 YFSETQ. The CDR3 has 15 amino acids. CDR3 DNA: TGCGCCAGCAGCGGGGGACTAGCGGGGGGGCCGGGGCAGTACTTC. As protein: CASSGGLAGGPGQYF.

The CDR3 spells CAWSRSGNSYEQYF. Here the CDR3 DNA reads TGTGCCTGGTCCCGTAGCGGGAACTCCTACGAGCAGTACTTC. V gene TRBV30 combines with J gene TRBJ2-7, with 8 bases identical to TRBD2. Germline V gene sequence: CDR1 GTSNPN, CDR2 SVGIG (reference sequence). The CDR3 extends over 14 amino acids. Unmatched junction bases numbered 6, after V lost 5 bases and J lost 0 bases.

This chain uses TRBV10-3 with TRBJ1-2, with 10 positions matching TRBD1. The CDR3 totals 16 residues. The V gene's germline CDR1 is ENHRY and CDR2 SYGVKD. V lost 3 bases to trimming and J lost 7 bases; unmatched junction nucleotides: 11. The CDR3 nucleotides read TGTGCCATCAGTGAATTTGGGGACAGGGGAAAGACTGGCTACACCTTC. As protein: CAISEFGDRGKTGYTF.

The V call is TRBV7-8, the J call TRBJ1-1; 7 nucleotides align to TRBD1. Germline CDR1 is SGHVS and CDR2 is FQNEAQ. Germline trimming cut 7 bases from V and 8 bases from J; bases unmatched to any gene: 16. The CDR3 spans 15 residues. The CDR3 DNA reads as TGTGCCAGCACCAACTTCGTCGGACAGGTTGGAGAAGCTTTCTTT. It is translated as CASTNFVGQVGEAFF.

V is TRBV5-5 and J is TRBJ1-3; D is perhaps TRBD1 (6 bases). From germline, CDR1 is SGHKS and CDR2 YYEKEE (reference sequence). CDR3 length: 16 amino acids. Deletions cut 3 bases from V and 0 bases from J, with 13 bases between. In DNA, the CDR3 is TGTGCCAGCAGCTGGGGACAAACGAGCTCTGGAAACACCATATATTTT. It yields the protein CASSWGQTSSGNTIYF.

V gene TRBV9 combines with J gene TRBJ2-5, with 9 bases lining up with TRBD1. The CDR3 covers 17 residues. J was trimmed by 2 bases and V by 0 bases; bases with no gene match: 8. The germline V gene has CDR1 SGDLS and CDR2 YYNGEE. The CDR3 bases are TGTGCCAGCAGCGTAGGGAACCTCGGGACAGGGCAAGAGACCCAGTACTTC. It codes for CASSVGNLGTGQETQYF.

The genes are TRBV18 and TRBJ2-1; a weak D match, TRBD2 (6 bases). The CDR3 sequence is 16 residues long. V was pared by 7 bases and J by 5 bases, with 21 bases between. Germline lookup yields CDR1 KGHSH and CDR2 LQKENI. The CDR3 DNA is TGTGCCAGCTTCCCGAAAGCGTTAGCGGAACACAATGAGCAGTTCTTC. Residues: CASFPKALAEHNEQFF.

V usage is TRBV19 and J usage is TRBJ2-1, with TRBD1 matching 9 bases. This CDR3 has 14 residues. Germline CDR1 is LNHDA and CDR2 is SQIVND (reference sequence). Unmatched junction bases numbered 3, after V lost 6 bases and J lost 3 bases. The CDR3 is CASRVTGGYNEQFF. The CDR3 coding sequence is TGTGCCAGTAGGGTGACAGGGGGCTACAATGAGCAGTTCTTC.

The rearrangement uses TRBV5-1 and TRBJ1-6; 7 bases fit TRBD1. The germline V gene encodes CDR1 SGHRS and CDR2 YFSETQ. The junction had 8 bases not matched to a gene; V was cut back by 4 bases and J by 10 bases. The CDR3 has 14 amino acids. The CDR3 nucleotides read TGCGCCAGCAGCCCCGGGACAGAGTTATCACCCCTCCACTTT. Amino acid sequence: CASSPGTELSPLHF.

The rearrangement links TRBV7-3 to TRBJ2-5; 10 bases fit TRBD2. Germline V gene sequence: CDR1 SGHTA, CDR2 FQGTGA. The junction had 7 bases not matched to a gene; V was cut back by 4 bases and J by 2 bases. This CDR3 has 16 residues. The CDR3 protein is CASSSSLAGAQETQYF. For the CDR3, the DNA is TGTGCCAGCAGCTCCTCTCTAGCGGGAGCGCAAGAGACCCAGTACTTC.

The chain uses TRBV27 and TRBJ2-5, with a weak D call TRBD1 (6 bases). This CDR3 is built from 14 residues. Germline values: CDR1 MNHEY, CDR2 SMNVEV (reference sequence). V dropped 6 bases and J dropped 4 bases, with 15 bases sitting between them. CDR3 nucleotides: TGTGCCAGCAGGCCCGGTGAAGGGGGAGAGACCCAGTACTTC. It specifies CASRPGEGGETQYF.